The 29 T cell receptor beta chains reported below all come from one sample, sequenced in a study of early T cells in non-severe SARS-CoV-2 infection. TCRdb reanalysed the 5' RACE reads using MiXCR and keeps one entry per CDR3 protein. Of around 60,000 distinct CDR3 sequences in the sample, 10% were seen once. Sequenced sample: whole blood. These receptors were collected from an adult who was a healthcare worker with PCR-confirmed SARS-CoV-2 infection or an uninfected control (not recorded which).

The gene calls are TRBV5-6 and TRBJ2-2; D possibly corresponds to TRBD1 (5 bases). Trimming cost V 3 bases and J 3 bases, with 12 bases left between them. Germline V lookup: CDR1 SGHDT, CDR2 YYEEEE. The CDR3 totals 15 residues. The CDR3 spells CASSSDKVDTGELFF. The CDR3 coding sequence is TGTGCCAGCAGCTCGGACAAGGTGGACACCGGGGAGCTGTTTTTT.

The CDR3 region is CSASWTRMETQYF. The DNA of the CDR3 is TGCAGTGCTAGCTGGACTAGGATGGAGACCCAGTACTTC. V gene TRBV20-1 combines with J gene TRBJ2-5; 7 nucleotides agree with TRBD2. Germline trimming cut 3 bases from V and 5 bases from J; bases unmatched to any gene: 6. The CDR3 is 13 residues long. The germline V gene has CDR1 DFQATT and CDR2 SNEGSKA (reference sequence).

This clonotype was detected many times. This chain links TRBV13 with TRBJ2-3; 9 nucleotides align to TRBD2. Per the germline V gene, CDR1 is PRHDT and CDR2 is FYEKMQ (reference sequence). V shed 0 bases and J 2 bases; nucleotides not matched to a gene: 9. The CDR3 covers 18 residues. The CDR3 protein is CASSLGLAGTAYTDTQYF. The CDR3 bases are TGTGCCAGCAGCTTAGGGCTAGCGGGAACCGCCTACACAGATACGCAGTATTTT.

The CDR3 nucleotides are TGTGCCAGCGCGTTAGCTGCTAGCACAGATACGCAGTATTTT. It codes for CASALAASTDTQYF. The J gene is TRBJ2-3, the V gene TRBV9; D is uncertain. The V end was cut by 7 bases, the J end by 0 bases, with 12 bases between. The CDR3 extends over 14 amino acids. Germline assignment: CDR1 SGDLS and CDR2 YYNGEE.

This clonotype occurred a few times. The V call is TRBV7-2, the J call TRBJ2-2, with a weak D call TRBD2 (6 bases). The CDR3 contains 14 residues. V lost 3 bases and J lost 8, with 13 bases in between. The germline V gene encodes CDR1 SGHTA and CDR2 FQGNSA. The CDR3 here is CASSLTAGEGELFF. DNA of the CDR3: TGTGCCAGCAGCTTGACAGCGGGTGAGGGGGAGCTGTTTTTT.

This clonotype was detected ten times or more. The chain links TRBV12-3 or TRBV12-4 to TRBJ2-3; 9 bases agree with TRBD2. The CDR3 consists of 15 residues. The junction had 14 bases not matched to a gene; V was cut back by 7 bases and J by 9 bases. The CDR3 protein is CASTQGLAGLPTQYF. The DNA for the CDR3 is TGTGCCAGCACCCAAGGGCTAGCGGGACTCCCGACGCAGTATTTT.

In its sample, this clonotype was seen many times. The V and J genes are TRBV19 and TRBJ2-3; D might be TRBD1 (6 bases). Trimming cost V 8 bases and J 0 bases, with 9 bases left between them. The length of the CDR3 is 13 residues. CDR1 is LNHDA, CDR2 SQIVND, per germline (reference sequence). The CDR3 region is CASHDRSTDTQYF. The CDR3 bases are TGTGCCAGTCACGACAGGAGCACAGATACGCAGTATTTT.

This chain connects TRBV28 to TRBJ1-4; 12 bases fit TRBD1. The CDR3 runs 18 residues. The J segment lost 3 bases and the V segment lost 6 bases, leaving 11 bases of the junction unmatched. Germline V gene data show CDR1 as MDHEN and CDR2 as SYDVKM. CDR3 region: CASRPGQGAGGANEKLFF. CDR3 nucleotide sequence: TGTGCCAGCAGGCCGGGACAGGGGGCAGGGGGAGCTAATGAAAAACTGTTTTTT.

The chain employs TRBV20-1 and TRBJ2-7, with D possibly being TRBD1 (5 bases). The ends were cut back, 3 bases at V and 5 bases at J, with 11 bases in the middle. Germline loops: CDR1 DFQATT, CDR2 SNEGSKA (reference sequence). This CDR3 contains 12 residues. CDR3 sequence: CSARGRADEQYF. CDR3 nucleotides: TGCAGTGCTAGGGGCAGGGCGGACGAGCAGTACTTC.

At least ten counts were recorded for this clonotype. V usage is TRBV6-4 and J usage is TRBJ2-1; D unclear. The V gene's germline CDR1 is MRHNA and CDR2 SNTAGT. This CDR3 region has 15 residues. Between the trimmed V and J ends, which lost 3 bases and 0 bases, there was a span of 9 bases. The CDR3: CASSDARSSYNEQFF. The CDR3 DNA reads as TGTGCCAGCAGTGATGCTAGGAGCTCCTACAATGAGCAGTTCTTC.

This clonotype has at least ten counts. This chain connects TRBV11-2 to TRBJ2-1; no clear D. The CDR3 spans 14 residues. Germline V gene sequence: CDR1 SGHAT, CDR2 FQNNGV. The V end was cut by 5 bases, the J end by 6 bases, with 14 bases between. CDR3 residues: CASSETGPPNEQFF. For the CDR3, the DNA is TGTGCCAGCAGCGAAACCGGGCCACCCAATGAGCAGTTCTTC.

This clonotype was counted ten times or more. The rearrangement joins TRBV12-3 or TRBV12-4 to TRBJ2-1; D remains unclear. The CDR3 runs to 14 residues. Between the trimmed V and J ends, which lost 3 bases and 6 bases, there was a span of 12 bases. CDR3 residues: CASSFRPSFNEQFF. CDR3 coding DNA: TGTGCCAGCAGTTTCAGACCCAGTTTCAATGAGCAGTTCTTC.

This sequence joins TRBV7-9 and TRBJ1-1; 7 nucleotides match TRBD1. Trimming at V came to 5 bases and at J to 4 bases, leaving 7 bases not matched to a gene. From germline, CDR1 is SEHNR and CDR2 FQNEAQ (reference sequence). The CDR3 runs 14 residues. The CDR3 DNA sequence: TGTGCCAGCAGCCGATGGGCAGGGGGCACTGAAGCTTTCTTT. This sequence encodes CASSRWAGGTEAFF. Full variable domain (rest looked up from reference TRBV7-9 and TRBJ1-1): DTGVSQNPRHKITKRGQNVTFRCDPISEHNRLYWYRQTLGQGPEFLTYFQNEAQLEKSRLLSDRFSAERPKGSFSTLEIQRTEQGDSAMYLCASSRWAGGTEAFFGQGTRLTVV.

This clonotype was seen ten or more times. The J gene is TRBJ2-3, the V gene TRBV2; TRBD2 matches 8 bases. Germline lookup yields CDR1 SNHLY and CDR2 FYNNEI. There are 14 residues in the CDR3. J was trimmed by 5 bases and V by 2 bases; bases with no gene match: 3. The CDR3 nucleotides are TGTGCCAGCAGTGAATTCCTAGCGGGAGATACGCAGTATTTT. Its translation is CASSEFLAGDTQYF.

This clonotype was detected ten times or more. The chain combines TRBV7-9 with TRBJ2-3; TRBD2 matches 9 bases. Per the germline V gene, CDR1 is SEHNR and CDR2 is FQNEAQ (reference sequence). This CDR3 comprises 15 residues. V shed 1 base and J 6 bases; nucleotides not matched to a gene: 5. CDR3 in amino acids: CASSLGLAGWDTQYF. The DNA for the CDR3 is TGTGCCAGCAGCTTAGGTCTAGCGGGATGGGATACGCAGTATTTT.

This clonotype was detected ten times or more. The chain employs TRBV7-2 and TRBJ2-3; 7 nucleotides align to TRBD2. The germline V gene has CDR1 SGHTA and CDR2 FQGNSA. The CDR3 has 15 amino acids. V gave up 1 base and J gave up 2 bases; unmatched junction bases: 3. The CDR3 spells CASSLGGRATDTQYF. DNA for the CDR3: TGTGCCAGCAGCTTAGGAGGGAGGGCCACAGATACGCAGTATTTT. The whole variable domain, filled in from reference TRBV7-2 and TRBJ2-3, reads GAGVSQSPSNKVTEKGKDVELRCDPISGHTALYWYRQSLGQGLEFLIYFQGNSAPDKSGLPSDRFSAERTGGSVSTLTIQRTQQEDSAVYLCASSLGGRATDTQYFGPGTRLTVL.

This clonotype was picked up a small number of times. The chain joins TRBV6-1 to TRBJ2-5; 7 bases fit TRBD1. The CDR3 is 13 amino acids. Germline V gene data show CDR1 as MNHNS and CDR2 as SASEGT. The J segment lost 1 base and the V segment lost 7 bases, leaving 3 bases of the junction unmatched. The CDR3 DNA reads TGTGCCAGCAACGAGGGGGCCCAAGAGACCCAGTACTTC. It yields the protein CASNEGAQETQYF.

The chain uses TRBV19 and TRBJ2-6; D is tentatively TRBD1 or TRBD2 (5 bases each). V was shortened by 7 bases and J by 0 bases, with 16 bases between the two germline ends. CDR1 and CDR2 from the germline V gene are LNHDA and SQIVND (reference sequence). The CDR3 is made up of 17 amino acids. CDR3: CASTPGRWNSGANVLTF. CDR3 DNA: TGTGCCAGTACCCCGGGACGGTGGAACTCTGGGGCCAACGTCCTGACTTTC.

This clonotype turned up a few times. The V call is TRBV12-3 or TRBV12-4, the J call TRBJ2-7; D gene uncertain. The CDR3 sequence is 12 residues long. Between the trimmed V and J ends, which lost 6 bases and 1 base, there was a span of 7 bases. CDR3 sequence: CASRFESYEQYF. The CDR3 DNA sequence: TGTGCCAGCAGGTTCGAGTCCTACGAGCAGTACTTC.

Comment on this clonotype: Since a much larger clone is just one base distant, this may be a read error. The chain's CDR3 is CGVEVHAEAFF. CDR3 nucleotides: TGCGGCGTTGAGGTCCATGCTGAAGCTTTCTTT. This rearrangement joins TRBV29-1 to TRBJ1-1, with D uncertain. The length of the CDR3 is 11 residues. Germline assignment: CDR1 SQVTM and CDR2 ANQGSEA.

The genes are TRBV18 and TRBJ2-7, with TRBD2 matching 13 bases. The CDR3 has 16 amino acids. Losses at the gene ends were 3 bases for V and 3 bases for J; bases not matched to a gene: 5. CDR1 and CDR2 (germline): KGHSH, LQKENI. CDR3 region: CASSPGTSGVDYEQYF. The CDR3 coding sequence is TGTGCCAGCTCACCCGGGACTAGCGGGGTAGACTACGAGCAGTACTTC.

This clonotype was recorded at least ten times. The J gene is TRBJ2-7, the V gene TRBV29-1; D possibly corresponds to TRBD1 (5 bases). Trimming pared 4 bases from V and 1 base from J, leaving 5 bases between. The CDR3 runs to 11 residues. Germline V CDR1 and CDR2: SQVTM, ANQGSEA. CDR3 DNA sequence: TGCAGCGTTGGACAGTCCTACGAGCAGTACTTC. Encoded protein: CSVGQSYEQYF.

This clonotype has at least ten counts. V usage is TRBV14 and J usage is TRBJ1-1; D is possibly TRBD1 (6 bases). Germline CDR1 reads SGHDN; CDR2 reads FVKESK. Trimming took off 4 bases at V and 4 bases at J, with 10 bases between the two ends. CDR3 length: 13 residues. This CDR3 is CASSLGTLTEAFF. CDR3 bases: TGTGCCAGCAGCCTTGGGACACTCACTGAAGCTTTCTTT.

This clonotype was detected ten times or more. The chain employs TRBV7-3 and TRBJ2-1; 9 bases agree with TRBD2. The V and J ends lost 5 bases and 5 bases, in that order; junction bases with no gene match: 10. This CDR3 spans 16 amino acids. Germline-derived CDR1 and CDR2 are SGHTA and FQGTGA. CDR3 DNA: TGTGCCAGCAGCCCCCAAAGCGGGAGGAGTAACAATGAGCAGTTCTTC. This sequence encodes CASSPQSGRSNNEQFF. Supplemented by reference TRBV7-3 and TRBJ2-1, the full variable domain reads GAGVSQTPSNKVTEKGKYVELRCDPISGHTALYWYRQSLGQGPEFLIYFQGTGAADDSGLPNDRFFAVRPEGSVSTLKIQRTERGDSAVYLCASSPQSGRSNNEQFFGPGTRLTVL.

This clonotype appeared many times. The V gene is TRBV28, the J gene TRBJ2-6; no clear D gene. The CDR3 loop spans 15 amino acids. Germline V gene sequence: CDR1 MDHEN, CDR2 SYDVKM. V gave up 4 bases and J gave up 0 bases, with 7 bases separating them. The DNA of the CDR3 is TGTGCCAGCAGTTCGTTAGCCTCTGGGGCCAACGTCCTGACTTTC. Amino acid sequence: CASSSLASGANVLTF.

This clonotype was counted ten times or more. V gene TRBV4-3 combines with J gene TRBJ2-1; D may be TRBD1 (6 bases). The V gene's germline CDR1 is LGHNA and CDR2 YSLEER. The CDR3 covers 13 residues. V lost 1 base to trimming and J lost 7 bases, with 8 bases between them. Here the CDR3 DNA reads TGCGCCAGCAGCCAAGCAGGGGTTAATGAGCAGTTCTTC. This translates into CASSQAGVNEQFF.

This clonotype was recorded many times. The chain combines TRBV6-6 with TRBJ2-7, with 7 nucleotides matching TRBD2. Germline V gives CDR1 MNHNY, CDR2 SVGAGI (reference sequence). The CDR3 runs 14 residues. V trimming: 4 bases; J trimming: 6 bases; junction bases outside the gene matches: 9. In DNA, the CDR3 is TGTGCCAGCAGTTTCGTTAGCGGGTCAGGCGAGCAGTACTTC. Encoded protein: CASSFVSGSGEQYF.

This clonotype showed up just once. A much larger clone differs from this one at a single base, so this may be a read error. The chain couples TRBV19 to TRBJ2-7; D not certain. Germline lookup yields CDR1 LNHDA and CDR2 SQIVND (reference sequence). This CDR3 is 13 amino acids long. Trimming left V 7 bases short and J 9 bases short, with 19 bases between. CDR3 nucleotides: TGTGCCAGTAAGAACTTCGCCTATGGCGTGCAGTACTTC. The encoded protein is CASKNFAYGVQYF.

This clonotype was counted many times. The rearrangement uses TRBV29-1 and TRBJ1-5; a weak D match, TRBD1 (6 bases). Germline V CDR1 and CDR2: SQVTM, ANQGSEA. The CDR3 length is 15 residues. Trimming cost V 4 bases and J 0 bases, with 13 bases left between them. CDR3 sequence (DNA): TGCAGCGTTGCCGAAGGGGGGTATAGCAATCAGCCCCAGCATTTT. Its translation: CSVAEGGYSNQPQHF.